The entry that follows covers one TCR beta chain sequence. This clonotype has just a few counts. The target of this receptor is not known. Qualities for individual bases were not recorded, and no much larger clone is one base off. What this sample's time point label stands for: persistent/refractory GD, antithyroid drugs over 5 years with positive TRAb. RNA was extracted from PBMCs in TRIzol for both TCR sequencing and RNA sequencing. The diagnosis of Graves' disease was made according to American Thyroid Association guidelines. The patients came from an endocrinology department in Xi'an, China. From each patient, approximately 9.9 milliliters of peripheral blood was collected into an EDTA anticoagulant tube. Ficoll Paque Plus density gradient separation was used to isolate PBMCs, and no additional T cell sorting was done. An Agilent 2100 Bioanalyzer and agarose gel were used to check RNA quality, while a NanoDrop 2000 measured RNA concentration.

These data belong to a study of regulatory T cells in long-lasting Graves disease (dated by TCRdb to about 2021). Context from the whole study: Persistent Graves' disease was defined as antithyroid drug treatment for over 5 years with persistently positive TSH receptor autoantibodies. This study used TCR sequencing and RNA sequencing of peripheral blood to compare persistent Graves' disease patients against newly diagnosed Graves' disease patients. The study took place in China and was registered as a clinical trial. A total of some 35 samples underwent TCR sequencing, from 13 patients with persistent Graves' disease and approximately 20 patients with newly diagnosed Graves' disease. In the clinical cohort, patients with persistent Graves' disease had used antithyroid drugs for an average of about 9.3 years.

In the germline V gene (reference sequence), CDR1 corresponds to DFQATT and CDR2 to SNEGSKA. CDR3 length: 15 amino acids, cysteine to phenylalanine. Solely the CDR3 DNA is kept, with 45 bases framed from the first base. At the junction V is shortened by 0 bases and J by 2 bases, with 11 bases in between. Broader findings and caveats from the paper: Because the primary lesion, thyroid tissue, could not be accessed, the study looked at peripheral blood alone. Preferential use of TRBV28, TRBJ1-2 and TRBJ2-5 was observed in persistent disease, whereas TRBV20-1 and TRBJ2-1 were favored in newly diagnosed disease. The authors acknowledged the small sample size as a limitation that may reduce accuracy. A larger number of public clonotypes was shared among persistent patients (around 2,700) than among newly diagnosed patients (around 870). Sequencing and analysis were restricted to the TCR beta chain. Persistent Graves' disease patients showed lower TCR Shannon entropy and fewer highly expanded clones than newly diagnosed patients, suggesting clonal expansion.

The method behind the library was multiplex PCR. Sequencing relied on an Illumina HiSeq 4000. To build TCR beta libraries, CDR3 regions were amplified by Arm-PCR using iRepertoire HTBI primers. Before sequencing, the PCR products underwent gel purification. As for how the authors treated the data: Gene usage analysis of CDR3 amino acid clonotypes relied on the 60 or so TRBV and 14 TRBJ segments identified across samples. COPE and FqMerger were used to merge filtered high-quality paired reads into contigs. BLAST was used to align contigs to the IMGT TRBV, TRBD and TRBJ reference genes, and CDR3 was defined following IMGT. Clonotypes above 0.1% frequency were classified as highly expanded clones. Shannon entropy was used to measure repertoire diversity, and the Gini coefficient was used to measure V-J evenness. Public clonotypes were defined as clonotypes shared by more than one individual. The raw public data were reprocessed by TCRdb itself: fastp quality trimming at Q25, MiXCR clonotype calling, in-frame beta chains only. Rows merge per CDR3 protein into single entries with the most common DNA and genes. The V and J calls follow TCRdb's processing rather than the paper's. The sample yields approximately 290,000 distinct CDR3 sequences; approximately 20% were counted once. Of the sample, approximately 53% falls within the top ten clones.

The TCR was taken from a female donor with Graves disease. The chain was built from TRBV20-1 and TRBJ1-5; TRBD1 might be the D gene, on 5 matching bases. Sequences were derived from peripheral blood mononuclear cells (PBMCs), sampled when the disease was refractory, from a patient treated with antithyroid drugs. The CDR3 protein: CSARDPSGGNQPQHF. The sequence in DNA is TGCAGTGCTAGAGATCCTTCGGGGGGCAATCAGCCCCAGCATTTT.